One TCR beta chain is described in this entry. This entry belongs to a study of control samples from healthy donors and cancer patients. This CDR3 has 15 amino acids. Trimming took 5 bases from V and 0 from J, leaving 12 bases between them. Germline V gene sequence: CDR1 SGDLS, CDR2 YYNGEE. Clones were sequenced by immunoSEQ multiplex PCR, and TCRdb holds only the in-frame ones, with some missing. The data hold about 170,000 clones, with 91% observed a single time. The rearrangement joins TRBV9 to TRBJ1-3; the D is unclear. The specimen sequenced was blood. This TCR was recovered from a woman between 25 and 40 years old in good health. CDR3: CASSDTESSGNTIYF. The CDR3 nucleotides are TGTGCCAGCAGTGACACAGAGAGCTCTGGAAACACCATATATTTT.